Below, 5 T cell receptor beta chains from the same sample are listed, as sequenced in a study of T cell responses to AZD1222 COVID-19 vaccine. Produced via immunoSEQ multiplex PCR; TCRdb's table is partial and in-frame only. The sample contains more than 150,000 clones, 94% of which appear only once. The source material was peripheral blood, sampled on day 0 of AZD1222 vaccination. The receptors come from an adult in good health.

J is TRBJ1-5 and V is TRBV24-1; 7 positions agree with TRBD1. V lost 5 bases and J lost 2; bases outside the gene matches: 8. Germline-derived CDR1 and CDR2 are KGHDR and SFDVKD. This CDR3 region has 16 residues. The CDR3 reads CATSGTGPWGNQPQHF. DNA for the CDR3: TGTGCCACCAGTGGGACAGGTCCCTGGGGCAATCAGCCCCAGCATTTT.

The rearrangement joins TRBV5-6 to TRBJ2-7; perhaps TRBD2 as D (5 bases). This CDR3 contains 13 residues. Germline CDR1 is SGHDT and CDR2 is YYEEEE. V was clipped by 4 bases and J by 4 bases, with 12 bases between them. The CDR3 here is CASSQTPGYEQYF. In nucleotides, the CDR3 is TGTGCCAGCAGCCAAACCCCGGGGTACGAGCAGTACTTC.

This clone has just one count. CDR3 coding DNA: TGTGCCAGCAGTCGTCTGCATGAGCAGTTCTTC. It translates to CASSRLHEQFF. This chain uses TRBV6-5 with TRBJ2-1; D uncertain. The CDR3 loop spans 11 amino acids. V was pared by 5 bases and J by 8 bases, with 7 bases between. Germline V lookup: CDR1 MNHEY, CDR2 SVGAGI.

For the CDR3, the DNA is TGTGCCAGCAGTTTGTTCCCGGGCTTGAACACTGAAGCTTTCTTT. It specifies CASSLFPGLNTEAFF. This chain uses TRBV28 with TRBJ1-1; unclear D gene. Trimming cost V 3 bases and J 0 bases, with 11 bases left between them. CDR3 length equals 15 residues. Per germline, CDR1 MDHEN and CDR2 SYDVKM.

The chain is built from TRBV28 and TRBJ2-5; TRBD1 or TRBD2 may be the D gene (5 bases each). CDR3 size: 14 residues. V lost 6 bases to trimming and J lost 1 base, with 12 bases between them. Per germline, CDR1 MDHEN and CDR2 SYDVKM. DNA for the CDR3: TGTGCCAGCAGCCCCCGGGACGGCCAAGAGACCCAGTACTTC. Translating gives CASSPRDGQETQYF.